Here is one T cell receptor (beta chain) with its context. The source of the sample is a study of control samples from healthy donors and cancer patients. This table comes from immunoSEQ multiplex PCR, and its TCRdb copy is limited to in-frame clones, with some not included. The sample holds 100,000 to 150,000 clones, more than 75% seen once. This receptor was identified in a middle-aged man in good health. The sequencing input was blood.

The CDR3 is CASSLRRTGQGYNSPLHF. The CDR3 region has the DNA TGTGCCAGCAGCCTACGTAGGACGGGACAGGGATATAATTCACCCCTCCACTTT. The rearrangement links TRBV11-3 to TRBJ1-6, with TRBD1 matching 9 bases. After removal of 5 bases from V and 4 bases from J, the junction contained 12 bases not matched to a gene. This CDR3 is built from 18 residues. Germline assignment: CDR1 SGHNT and CDR2 YENEEA.